This TCR beta chain appears in the sequencing data of a study of shared clonotypes between healthy human individuals. Profiled with immunoSEQ multiplex PCR; TCRdb holds only in-frame clones, not every one. The table has around 1,900,000 clones, approximately 92% seen once. Germline values: CDR1 MDHEN, CDR2 SYDVKM. V was clipped by 3 bases and J by 0 bases, with 12 bases between them. This CDR3 region has 15 residues. It was CD45RO-negative cells, positively selected for CCR7, that made up naive CD8 cells, with terminally differentiated effector memory CD45RA+ cells excluded. Sample: naive CD8+ T cells from PBMCs. The rearrangement links TRBV28 to TRBJ2-7; D is unresolved. The sequence derives from a man younger than 35 in good health. Some clones in this sample may be carry-over from other donors' samples. CDR3 region: CASSLIGQSSYEQYF. Here the CDR3 DNA reads TGTGCCAGCAGTTTGATAGGCCAGAGCTCCTACGAGCAGTACTTC. The full variable domain, its missing parts supplied by reference TRBV28 and TRBJ2-7, is DVKVTQSSRYLVKRTGEKVFLECVQDMDHENMFWYRQDPGLGLRLIYFSYDVKMKEKGDIPEGYSVSREKKERFSLILESASTNQTSMYLCASSLIGQSSYEQYFGPGTRLTVT.